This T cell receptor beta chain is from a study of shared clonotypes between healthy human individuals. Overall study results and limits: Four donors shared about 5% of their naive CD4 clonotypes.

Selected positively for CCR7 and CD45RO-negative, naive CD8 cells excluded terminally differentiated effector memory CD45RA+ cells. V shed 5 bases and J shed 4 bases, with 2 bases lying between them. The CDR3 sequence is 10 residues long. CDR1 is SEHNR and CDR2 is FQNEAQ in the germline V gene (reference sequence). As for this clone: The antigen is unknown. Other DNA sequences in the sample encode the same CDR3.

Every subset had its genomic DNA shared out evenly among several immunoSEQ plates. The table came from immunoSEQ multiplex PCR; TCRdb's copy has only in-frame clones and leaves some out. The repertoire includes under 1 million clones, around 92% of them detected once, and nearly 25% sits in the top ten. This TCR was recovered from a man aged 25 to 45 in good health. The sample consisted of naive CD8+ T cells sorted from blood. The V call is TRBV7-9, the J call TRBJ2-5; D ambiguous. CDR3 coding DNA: TGTGCCAGCAGCGGAGAGACCCAGTACTTC. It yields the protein CASSGETQYF. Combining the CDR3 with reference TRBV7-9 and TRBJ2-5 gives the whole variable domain DTGVSQNPRHKITKRGQNVTFRCDPISEHNRLYWYRQTLGQGPEFLTYFQNEAQLEKSRLLSDRFSAERPKGSFSTLEIQRTEQGDSAMYLCASSGETQYFGPGTRLLVL.